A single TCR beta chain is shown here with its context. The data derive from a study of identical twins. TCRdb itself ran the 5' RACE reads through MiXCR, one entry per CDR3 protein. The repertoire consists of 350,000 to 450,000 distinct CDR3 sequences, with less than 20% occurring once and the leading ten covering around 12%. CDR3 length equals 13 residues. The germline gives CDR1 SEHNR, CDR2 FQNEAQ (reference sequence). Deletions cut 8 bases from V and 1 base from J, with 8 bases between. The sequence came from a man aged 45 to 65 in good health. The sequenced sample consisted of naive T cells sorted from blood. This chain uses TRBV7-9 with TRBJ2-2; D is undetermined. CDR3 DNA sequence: TGTGCCAGCGAGGTGGGGAACACCGGGGAGCTGTTTTTT. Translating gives CASEVGNTGELFF.